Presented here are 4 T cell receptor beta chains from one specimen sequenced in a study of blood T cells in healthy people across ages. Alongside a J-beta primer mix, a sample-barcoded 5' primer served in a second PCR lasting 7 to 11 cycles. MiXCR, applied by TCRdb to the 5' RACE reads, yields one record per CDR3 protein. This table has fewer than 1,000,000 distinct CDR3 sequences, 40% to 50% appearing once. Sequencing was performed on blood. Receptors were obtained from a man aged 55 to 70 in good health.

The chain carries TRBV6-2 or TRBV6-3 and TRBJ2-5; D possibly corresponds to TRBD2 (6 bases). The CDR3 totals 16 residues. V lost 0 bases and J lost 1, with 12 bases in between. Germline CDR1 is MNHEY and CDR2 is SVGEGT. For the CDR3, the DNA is TGTGCCAGCAGTTACTCGATAGGTAGCGGCCAAGAGACCCAGTACTTC. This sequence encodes CASSYSIGSGQETQYF.

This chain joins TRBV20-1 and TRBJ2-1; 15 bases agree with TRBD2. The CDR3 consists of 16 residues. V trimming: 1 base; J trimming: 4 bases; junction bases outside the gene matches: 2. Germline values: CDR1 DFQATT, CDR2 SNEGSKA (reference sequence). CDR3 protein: CSARGTSGGGYNEQFF. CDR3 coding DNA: TGCAGTGCTAGAGGGACTAGCGGGGGGGGGTACAATGAGCAGTTCTTC.

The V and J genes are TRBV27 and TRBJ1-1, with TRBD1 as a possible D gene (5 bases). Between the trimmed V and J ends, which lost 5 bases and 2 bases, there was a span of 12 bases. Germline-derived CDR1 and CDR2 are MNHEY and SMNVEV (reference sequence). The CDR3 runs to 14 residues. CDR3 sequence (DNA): TGTGCCAGCAGTCCACTTCAGGGTAACACTGAAGCTTTCTTT. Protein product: CASSPLQGNTEAFF.

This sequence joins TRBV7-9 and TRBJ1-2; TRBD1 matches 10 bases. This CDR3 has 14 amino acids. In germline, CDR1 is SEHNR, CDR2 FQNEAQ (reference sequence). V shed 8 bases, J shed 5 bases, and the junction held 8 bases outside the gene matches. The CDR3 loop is CASGRGQGIYGYTF. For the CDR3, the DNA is TGTGCCAGCGGCCGGGGACAGGGGATTTATGGCTACACCTTC.